Following are 17 T cell receptor beta chains from one sample sequenced in a study of post-analysis software for immune sequencing data. Unique molecular identifiers were carried by the TCR beta cDNA libraries. TCRdb analysed the PCR reads with MiXCR anew, one entry per CDR3 protein. The top ten clones hold over 25% of a sample with 150,000 to 200,000 distinct CDR3 sequences, about 37% of them seen once. Here the sequenced sample was blood, taken after autologous hematopoietic stem cell transplantation. The receptors derive from a girl under 18 with multiple sclerosis.

This clonotype appeared a single time. The chain recombines TRBV15 with TRBJ1-5, with D hard to call. From germline, CDR1 is LNHNV and CDR2 YYDKDF (reference sequence). The length of the CDR3 is 15 residues. V lost 0 bases to trimming and J lost 10 bases, with 16 bases between them. CDR3 nucleotides: TGTGCCACCAGCAGAGATTTCCGGGGAATCAAACCCCAGCATTTT. It yields the protein CATSRDFRGIKPQHF.

The J gene is TRBJ2-1, the V gene TRBV7-8; 8 nucleotides line up with TRBD1. Germline V lookup: CDR1 SGHVS, CDR2 FQNEAQ. The CDR3 runs 16 residues. Trimming at V came to 1 base and at J to 6 bases, leaving 8 bases not matched to a gene. CDR3 sequence reads: CASSLGAGGSPNEQFF. The CDR3 DNA sequence: TGTGCCAGCAGCTTAGGAGCAGGGGGCAGTCCCAATGAGCAGTTCTTC.

On this clonotype itself: Being one base from a much bigger clone, this may be a read error. The chain links TRBV4-2 to TRBJ2-6, with D unresolved. This CDR3 has 17 residues. Germline values: CDR1 LGHNA, CDR2 YNFKEQ. CDR3 in DNA: TGTGCCAGCAGCCAAGAAGGGCCTAACGTTGGGACCAACGTCCTGACTTTC. Translation gives CASSQEGPNVGTNVLTF.

J is TRBJ2-3 and V is TRBV7-6, with TRBD1 identical over 8 bases. Germline V gives CDR1 SGHVS, CDR2 FNYEAQ. The trim removed 4 bases at V and 2 bases at J, leaving 8 bases unmatched. CDR3 length: 16 amino acids. CDR3 protein: CASSSPDRVDTDTQYF. CDR3 coding DNA: TGTGCCAGCAGCTCCCCGGACAGGGTGGACACAGATACGCAGTATTTT. Looking up the rest from reference TRBV7-6 and TRBJ2-3 gives the full variable domain: GAGVSQSPRYKVTKRGQDVALRCDPISGHVSLYWYRQALGQGPEFLTYFNYEAQQDKSGLPNDRFSAERPEGSISTLTIQRTEQRDSAMYRCASSSPDRVDTDTQYFGPGTRLTVL.

CDR3 bases: TGTGCCAGCAGCTCAATCCCAGGGGGGAAAGCTTTCTTT. Protein product: CASSSIPGGKAFF. The chain links TRBV5-5 to TRBJ1-1; 7 positions match TRBD1. The V gene's germline CDR1 is SGHKS and CDR2 YYEKEE (reference sequence). The CDR3 has 13 residues. The junction had 8 bases not matched to a gene; V was cut back by 3 bases and J by 9 bases. Together with reference TRBV5-5 and TRBJ1-1, the CDR3 gives the full variable domain: DAGVTQSPTHLIKTRGQQVTLRCSPISGHKSVSWYQQVLGQGPQFIFQYYEKEERGRGNFPDRFSARQFPNYSSELNVNALLLGDSALYLCASSSIPGGKAFFGQGTRLTVV.

This clonotype turned up a few times. The gene calls are TRBV12-3 or TRBV12-4 and TRBJ2-1; 7 bases are a match to TRBD1. With V trimmed by 4 bases and J by 9 bases, 6 bases remained unmatched. This CDR3 comprises 13 residues. The CDR3 DNA reads as TGTGCCAGCAGTTCCGGGACAGTAGGTGAGCAGTTCTTC. Translation gives CASSSGTVGEQFF.

This sequence joins TRBV11-2 and TRBJ2-1; 10 bases align to TRBD2. The CDR3 spans 15 residues. Germline assignment: CDR1 SGHAT and CDR2 FQNNGV. V gave up 5 bases and J gave up 8 bases; unmatched junction bases: 9. The chain's CDR3 is CASSGGLAGVYEQFF. As DNA, the CDR3 is TGTGCCAGCAGCGGAGGGCTAGCGGGAGTGTATGAGCAGTTCTTC. The full variable domain, in which reference TRBV11-2 and TRBJ2-1 provide the parts outside the CDR3, is EAGVAQSPRYKIIEKRQSVAFWCNPISGHATLYWYQQILGQGPKLLIQFQNNGVVDDSQLPKDRFSAERLKGVDSTLKIQPAKLEDSAVYLCASSGGLAGVYEQFFGPGTRLTVL.

The rearrangement links TRBV7-6 to TRBJ2-6; a possible D gene is TRBD2 (6 bases). Trimming stripped 1 base from V and 3 bases from J, with 7 bases between. There are 15 residues in the CDR3. Germline V lookup: CDR1 SGHVS, CDR2 FNYEAQ. The CDR3 nucleotides read TGTGCCAGCAGCTTAGGGGGACTTGGGGCCAACGTCCTGACTTTC. It specifies CASSLGGLGANVLTF.

Comment on this clonotype: This clone may be a read error of a much larger clone one base away. The gene calls are TRBV7-2 and TRBJ2-7; no clear D. The V end lost 0 bases, the J end lost 5 bases, and 11 bases lay between the germline ends. Germline CDR1 is SGHTA and CDR2 is FQGNSA. This CDR3 comprises 14 residues. The CDR3 DNA follows: TGTGCCAGCAGCTTAGCAGGGAAAGTTCACGAGCAGTACTTC. Translated: CASSLAGKVHEQYF.

There are a few counts of this clonotype. This chain links TRBV12-3 or TRBV12-4 with TRBJ1-1, with no clear D. Trimming left V 2 bases short and J 8 bases short, with 12 bases between. The CDR3 runs 13 residues. The CDR3 is CASSLLRGGEAFF. CDR3 coding DNA: TGTGCCAGCAGTTTACTCCGCGGAGGAGAAGCTTTCTTT.

This clonotype turned up a few times. The chain couples TRBV29-1 to TRBJ1-1, with 8 nucleotides matching TRBD1. The CDR3 contains 13 residues. Trimming at V came to 7 bases and at J to 4 bases, leaving 8 bases not matched to a gene. Germline V lookup: CDR1 SQVTM, CDR2 ANQGSEA. This chain's CDR3 is CSGQGARGTEAFF. CDR3 DNA sequence: TGCAGCGGGCAGGGGGCGCGGGGCACTGAAGCTTTCTTT.

The chain is built from TRBV27 and TRBJ2-5, with 13 bases matching TRBD2. The J call may be incorrect, as the DNA end agrees better with TRBJ2-7. Germline lookup yields CDR1 MNHEY and CDR2 SMNVEV (reference sequence). This CDR3 has 16 residues. CDR3 loop: CASSLSGLAGEYEQYF. The CDR3 coding sequence is TGTGCCAGCAGTTTATCTGGACTAGCGGGAGAATACGAGCAGTACTTC.

The chain couples TRBV7-3 to TRBJ2-3, with a weak D call TRBD2 (6 bases). This CDR3 comprises 14 residues. With 5 bases removed from V and 6 bases from J, the gap between germline ends came to 15 bases. Germline CDR1 and CDR2: SGHTA and FQGTGA. The CDR3 nucleotides read TGTGCCAGCAGCCCTAGACTAGGTTCCGATACGCAGTATTTT. As protein: CASSPRLGSDTQYF.

This clonotype was seen a handful of times. This sequence joins TRBV24-1 and TRBJ2-1; 11 bases align to TRBD2. Germline-derived CDR1 and CDR2 are KGHDR and SFDVKD. After removal of 3 bases from V and 2 bases from J, the junction contained 5 bases not matched to a gene. The CDR3 loop spans 17 amino acids. CDR3 bases: TGTGCCACCAGTGATCATAGCGGGAGGGCCGCCTACAATGAGCAGTTCTTC. It yields the protein CATSDHSGRAAYNEQFF.

Of note for this clonotype: The junction departs from the called germline gene at one end, perhaps through a read error. The chain links TRBV7-8 to TRBJ2-1, with 10 bases that match TRBD2. Germline V gene data show CDR1 as SGHVS and CDR2 as FQNEAQ. The CDR3 sequence is 16 residues long. The CDR3 loop is CTSSSIGLAEVNEQFF. The DNA for the CDR3 is TGTACCAGCAGCTCAATCGGACTAGCGGAAGTCAATGAGCAGTTCTTC.

The sample holds a few counts of this clonotype. This sequence joins TRBV20-1 and TRBJ2-1; 8 bases fit TRBD2. The germline V gene has CDR1 DFQATT and CDR2 SNEGSKA (reference sequence). The J segment lost 4 bases and the V segment lost 5 bases, leaving 13 bases of the junction unmatched. The CDR3 length is 16 residues. The CDR3 DNA sequence: TGCAGTGCTGAACTCCCCGGGACTAGACTTTACAATGAGCAGTTCTTC. This gives the protein CSAELPGTRLYNEQFF.

In its sample, this clonotype was seen a few times. The chain carries TRBV28 and TRBJ1-6; a weak D match, TRBD1 (6 bases). The ends were cut back, 3 bases at V and 9 bases at J, with 21 bases in the middle. The CDR3 consists of 17 residues. The germline V gene has CDR1 MDHEN and CDR2 SYDVKM. CDR3 residues: CASSLGRAGAGSSPLHF. CDR3 bases: TGTGCCAGCAGTTTGGGTCGGGCAGGGGCTGGCAGTTCACCCCTCCACTTT.